The 18 T cell receptor beta chains below were found in one sample sequenced in a study of identical twins. TCRdb called the 5' RACE reads again in MiXCR, with one record for every CDR3 protein. The sample includes roughly 700,000 distinct CDR3 sequences, about 9.4% seen only once; the top ten take 0.98%. This sample was shared with a second study, whose subject was yellow fever vaccine responses in identical twins.

The sequenced material came from PBMCs. The receptor set was obtained from a woman younger than 35 in good health.

CDR3 nucleotides: TGTGCCAGCAGCAACGACAGGCCTGCCAATGAGCAGTTCTTC. Encoded protein: CASSNDRPANEQFF. The genes are TRBV11-2 and TRBJ2-1, with D possibly TRBD1 on 6 matching bases. Germline V CDR1 and CDR2: SGHAT, FQNNGV. Trimming shortened V by 5 bases and J by 6 bases, and 14 bases separated the two germline ends. CDR3 length: 14 residues.

CDR3 in amino acids: CASSLATASTLGTGELFF. The CDR3 region has the DNA TGTGCCAGCAGCTTAGCGACAGCTAGCACCCTAGGCACCGGGGAGCTGTTTTTT. The chain employs TRBV7-2 and TRBJ2-2; D tentatively reads TRBD1 or TRBD2 (5 bases each). Germline CDR1 is SGHTA and CDR2 is FQGNSA. CDR3 length equals 18 residues. Trimming cost V 0 bases and J 4 bases, with 18 bases left between them.

This chain's CDR3 is CASSLDLGRPFRDTQYF. In nucleotides, the CDR3 is TGTGCCAGCAGCTTAGACCTCGGACGCCCCTTCAGGGATACGCAGTATTTT. This sequence joins TRBV11-2 and TRBJ2-3; D gene unclear. This CDR3 is built from 17 residues. Germline V gene lookup returns CDR1 SGHAT and CDR2 FQNNGV. Trimming took 0 bases from V and 6 from J, leaving 19 bases between them.

The CDR3 loop is CASSTPTTGIFDYEQYF. CDR3 bases: TGTGCCAGCAGCACCCCTACGACAGGTATATTTGACTACGAGCAGTACTTC. The V call is TRBV11-2, the J call TRBJ2-7, with a tentative D call TRBD1 (6 bases). Germline CDR1 SGHAT, CDR2 FQNNGV. This CDR3 contains 17 residues. V lost 5 bases, J lost 3 bases, and 23 bases lay in between.

This clonotype was detected only a few times. This chain links TRBV27 with TRBJ2-2, with D possibly being TRBD2 (6 bases). This CDR3 spans 15 amino acids. The V end was cut by 6 bases, the J end by 6 bases, with 17 bases between. Germline V gene lookup returns CDR1 MNHEY and CDR2 SMNVEV (reference sequence). CDR3 region: CASSLRDWGAGELFF. CDR3 DNA: TGTGCCAGCAGCCTCCGGGACTGGGGGGCCGGGGAGCTGTTTTTT.

In its sample, this clonotype was seen many times. The V and J genes are TRBV12-3 or TRBV12-4 and TRBJ2-5; D may be TRBD2 (5 bases). This CDR3 spans 15 amino acids. Trimming pared 3 bases from V and 0 bases from J, leaving 11 bases between. DNA of the CDR3: TGTGCCAGCAGTTTCAGCGGTTCGTACCAAGAGACCCAGTACTTC. It translates to CASSFSGSYQETQYF.

This clonotype has only a few counts. DNA of the CDR3: TGTGCCAGCAGCCTTATGCCTTTGGGTGAAGCTTTCTTT. Protein: CASSLMPLGEAFF. The chain couples TRBV7-2 to TRBJ1-1; no clear D gene. Trimming shortened V by 5 bases and J by 7 bases, and 14 bases separated the two germline ends. Germline loops: CDR1 SGHTA, CDR2 FQGNSA. The CDR3 loop spans 13 amino acids.

V usage is TRBV10-3 and J usage is TRBJ1-2; D gene uncertain. The V end was cut by 4 bases, the J end by 4 bases, with 10 bases between. Germline lookup yields CDR1 ENHRY and CDR2 SYGVKD. This CDR3 is built from 13 residues. As DNA, the CDR3 is TGTGCCATCAGTGTCGAGAGGAGCTATGGCTACACCTTC. It yields the protein CAISVERSYGYTF.

This clonotype was recorded many times. V gene TRBV9 combines with J gene TRBJ2-1; D is unresolved. The CDR3 consists of 14 residues. Germline values: CDR1 SGDLS, CDR2 YYNGEE. V lost 0 bases and J 4 bases, leaving 8 bases between the germline ends. The CDR3 here is CASSVVPSYNEQFF. DNA for the CDR3: TGTGCCAGCAGCGTAGTCCCGAGTTACAATGAGCAGTTCTTC.

This clonotype was seen a handful of times. The CDR3 bases are TGCAGTGCTAGTGCCAGCGGGAACTACGAGCAGTACTTC. Protein sequence: CSASASGNYEQYF. The J gene is TRBJ2-7, the V gene TRBV20-1; 7 bases map to TRBD2. This CDR3 contains 13 residues. Germline CDR1 reads DFQATT; CDR2 reads SNEGSKA (reference sequence). V trimming: 3 bases; J trimming: 3 bases; junction bases outside the gene matches: 5.

This clonotype was picked up many times. The DNA of the CDR3 is TGTGCCAGCAGACGGACTGGGATATACAATGAGCAGTTCTTC. Encoded protein: CASRRTGIYNEQFF. The gene calls are TRBV2 and TRBJ2-1; maybe TRBD2 (5 bases). The V gene lost 6 bases and the J gene lost 4 bases, with 13 bases spanning the gap. Per germline, CDR1 SNHLY and CDR2 FYNNEI. This CDR3 is built from 14 residues.

The table lists this clonotype with a few counts. The V gene is TRBV10-3, the J gene TRBJ2-3; D call uncertain. CDR1 ENHRY and CDR2 SYGVKD come from the germline V gene. The CDR3 totals 13 residues. V was cut by 4 bases and J by 1 base, with 6 bases left in between. The CDR3 DNA reads TGTGCCATCAGTGTAGACGGCACAGATACGCAGTATTTT. Amino acid sequence: CAISVDGTDTQYF.

V usage is TRBV25-1 and J usage is TRBJ1-1, with TRBD1 matching over 12 bases. Germline CDR1 is MGHDK and CDR2 is SYGVNS. V lost 7 bases, J lost 5 bases, and 2 bases stayed unmatched. CDR3 length: 13 amino acids. The CDR3 loop reads CASKGQGATEAFF. DNA of the CDR3: TGTGCCAGCAAGGGACAGGGGGCAACTGAAGCTTTCTTT.

This clonotype was counted between two and nine times. This rearrangement joins TRBV9 to TRBJ1-2, with a tentative D call TRBD1 (6 bases). Trimming removed 0 bases at V and 1 base at J, with 10 bases between. Germline-derived CDR1 and CDR2 are SGDLS and YYNGEE. The CDR3 extends over 15 amino acids. DNA for the CDR3: TGTGCCAGCAGCGTAGCCCGGGACAATAACTATGGCTACACCTTC. It codes for CASSVARDNNYGYTF.

The V gene is TRBV7-2, the J gene TRBJ2-7, with D tentatively TRBD2 (5 bases). Trimming removed 1 base at V and 3 bases at J, with 10 bases between. This CDR3 is 14 amino acids long. Germline CDR1 and CDR2: SGHTA and FQGNSA. CDR3 DNA: TGTGCCAGCAGCTTAGGGTTAGAGGGCTACGAGCAGTACTTC. Amino acid sequence: CASSLGLEGYEQYF.

The rearrangement uses TRBV7-8 and TRBJ2-7; perhaps D is TRBD1 or TRBD2 (5 bases each). Trimming removed 5 bases from V and 0 bases from J, with 14 bases in between. The CDR3 is made up of 15 amino acids. Germline CDR1 SGHVS, CDR2 FQNEAQ. This CDR3 is CASSPRDGTSYEQYF. CDR3 nucleotides: TGTGCCAGCAGCCCTCGGGATGGGACCTCCTACGAGCAGTACTTC.

The chain links TRBV27 to TRBJ1-1, with D uncertain. Trimming left V 2 bases short and J 0 bases short, with 19 bases between. CDR1 is MNHEY and CDR2 is SMNVEV in the germline V gene (reference sequence). CDR3 length: 18 amino acids. CDR3 DNA: TGTGCCAGCAGTTTACGTCTCCAGGCCGGAGGGTTGAACACTGAAGCTTTCTTT. Translation gives CASSLRLQAGGLNTEAFF.

This clonotype was seen a single time. The junction departs from germline at one end; a sequencing error may be responsible. The chain employs TRBV12-3 or TRBV12-4 and TRBJ2-1, with 10 positions matching TRBD2. CDR3 size: 18 residues. CDR3 in DNA: TGTACCAGCAGTTTATTAACTAGCGGGGTGCTCTCCTACAATGAGCAGTTCTTC. Translation: CTSSLLTSGVLSYNEQFF.